The following is a T cell receptor beta chain sequence with its context. No antigen is known for it. Per-base qualities were not stored, and no clone one base away is much larger. The record originates from a study of PD-L1 blockade in urothelial cancer listed by TCRdb under 2017. Background for the entire study: Every patient began therapy at some point between 2013 and 2015 and was given atezolizumab 1,200 mg intravenously every 3 weeks. Blood samples gave a median of around 140,000 T cells and some 83,000 unique TCRs, with a median clonality of about 0.078. Whole exome sequencing and RNA sequencing of pretreatment tumors were performed alongside TCR sequencing in the same patients. The study, an exploratory multi-omic analysis, examined somatic, immune and clinical correlates of response to PD-L1 blockade with atezolizumab in urothelial cancer. Twenty-five of 29 patients were males with bladder-origin urothelial cancer, and about 65% of the roughly 30 reported a prior smoking history. Pretreatment blood TCR-seq was available for 27 to 30 patients, at least one posttreatment blood collection was obtained for about 24 patients, and tumor TCR-seq was available for about 24 patients. Progression-free survival longer than 6 months counted as durable clinical benefit, and TCR features were additionally tested against both progression-free and overall survival. An ECOG performance status of 0 or 1 was recorded for the patients, and 0 to 3 prior chemotherapy regimens had been received by the patients. TCR sequencing covered pretreatment tumor samples and matched, serially collected peripheral blood taken before and after atezolizumab treatment. Blood samples were analyzed at two time points: 3 weeks after treatment start (second dose) and 6 weeks after treatment start. Nine or ten patients reached durable clinical benefit, while 20 patients did not. On the study overall, not on this receptor specifically: Improved progression-free and overall survival was associated with having pretreatment peripheral blood TCR clonality below the median. Small sample size (n ≈ 28) and many exploratory analyses mean the results are intended to be hypothesis-generating. Patients with durable benefit showed greater expansion of tumor-associated TCR clones in peripheral blood 3 weeks after starting treatment (n of about 20, p = 0.022).

Synthetic TCR analog templates were spiked into each PCR to estimate absolute template abundance from read counts. Using the immunoSEQ assay, TCRbeta CDR3 regions were amplified from genomic DNA with bias-controlled V and J gene primers. Sequencing of rearranged TCRbeta segments was performed at approximately 20X coverage. As for the original processing: Sequencing errors were corrected by clustering, and CDR3s were annotated against IMGT so that V, D and J genes could be assigned. Downstream analyses used only productive TCRbeta rearrangements, leaving out any out-of-frame or stop-codon sequences. To compute clonality, Shannon entropy was normalized by the log of the number of unique productive sequences and then subtracted from one. Fisher's exact test with Benjamini-Hochberg correction, at a threshold of adjusted p below 0.01, was used to find clones that differed between time points or between blood and tumor. In TCRdb, the immuneACCESS table is reduced to in-frame sequences with V and J assigned. These tables do not hold every clone; where another copy was compared, an unresolved V gene accounts for under half, and the others remain unexplained. D and trimming come from the DNA, and the V and J calls and clone size come from that table. The sample table records about 110,000 clones; 91% of these occur just once. Around 4% of the sample comes from the top ten.

According to the study, the label for this sample's time point signals: peripheral blood 6 weeks after treatment start. A cohort of 25 to 30 patients with locally advanced or metastatic urothelial carcinoma, treated at Memorial Sloan Kettering on a trial protocol, was included. Peripheral blood mononuclear cells were collected pretreatment and during treatment, with between 1 and 8 total time points obtained per patient. The Qiagen DNeasy Blood extraction kit was used to purify genomic DNA from total PBMCs and tumor samples. PBMCs were collected pretreatment and during treatment, and were isolated and stored as previously described. From its cysteine to its phenylalanine, the CDR3 spans 14 amino acids. This entry keeps only the CDR3 DNA: 42 bases, framed from base 1. CDR1 MNHNS and CDR2 SASEGT were looked up in the germline V gene. V is shortened by 0 bases, J by 6 bases, and the region joining them spans 11 bases.

The clonotype comes from a man in his sixties with urothelial cancer. The chain was built from TRBV6-1 and TRBJ1-2; the D gene is perhaps TRBD1, on 5 matching bases. Material: PBMCs, obtained around atezolizumab (anti-PD-L1) treatment. The DNA reads TGTGCCAGCAGTGAAGCGGGACTAGGGGATGGCTACACCTTC. Its translation reads: CASSEAGLGDGYTF.